The 30 T cell receptor beta chains presented below share a single source sample, sequenced in a study of T cells in Graves' hyperthyroidism and ophthalmopathy. Amplification of TCR beta CDR3 regions used RNA as the template. HTBI primers were employed in a first-round RT-PCR of the TCR CDR3. From the multiplex PCR reads, TCRdb called clonotypes with MiXCR, one entry per CDR3 protein. The sample holds around 430,000 distinct CDR3 sequences, 15% seen once. Sequencing was performed on blood. The receptors were gathered from a woman in her twenties or thirties with Graves' hyperthyroidism.

This clonotype was seen many times. The V gene is TRBV3-1, the J gene TRBJ1-5, with D possibly matching TRBD1 (5 bases). The CDR3 length is 17 residues. Germline loops: CDR1 LGHDT, CDR2 YNNKEL (reference sequence). Between the trimmed V and J ends, which lost 0 bases and 7 bases, there was a span of 19 bases. CDR3 coding DNA: TGTGCCAGCAGCCAAGATGTGGGGCTCATTGGAGGGCAGCCCCAGCATTTT. Translating gives CASSQDVGLIGGQPQHF.

This clonotype was counted many times. V is TRBV7-2 and J is TRBJ2-1, with D uncertain. V gave up 5 bases and J gave up 8 bases, with 7 bases separating them. This CDR3 spans 11 amino acids. Germline V lookup: CDR1 SGHTA, CDR2 FQGNSA. This chain's CDR3 is CASSPRHEQFF. CDR3 in DNA: TGTGCCAGCAGCCCGAGGCATGAGCAGTTCTTC.

This clonotype has at least ten counts. The chain is built from TRBV2 and TRBJ1-4; 7 nucleotides align to TRBD1. Unmatched junction bases numbered 5, after V lost 0 bases and J lost 7 bases. The CDR3 consists of 15 residues. Germline V gives CDR1 SNHLY, CDR2 FYNNEI. The CDR3 reads CASSEAGGVGEKLFF. The CDR3, as DNA: TGTGCCAGCAGTGAAGCAGGGGGCGTAGGTGAAAAACTGTTTTTT.

The table lists this clonotype with many counts. V usage is TRBV28 and J usage is TRBJ2-3; weak D call: TRBD1 (6 bases). CDR3 length: 16 amino acids. Trimming pared 3 bases from V and 3 bases from J, leaving 16 bases between. Germline V gives CDR1 MDHEN, CDR2 SYDVKM. The CDR3 loop reads CASSFPLGAQTDTQYF. Here the CDR3 DNA reads TGTGCCAGCAGTTTTCCCTTGGGGGCGCAAACAGATACGCAGTATTTT.

This clonotype was observed a few times. The chain is built from TRBV7-8 and TRBJ1-5; no reliable D call. Looked up from germline, CDR1 is SGHVS and CDR2 is FQNEAQ. Trimming took off 2 bases at V and 3 bases at J, with 11 bases between the two ends. The CDR3 contains 15 residues. The CDR3, as DNA: TGTGCCAGCAGCTTATCCCACAAGGTCAATCAGCCCCAGCATTTT. It encodes CASSLSHKVNQPQHF.

This clonotype was detected ten times or more. The chain carries TRBV3-1 and TRBJ2-2, with 11 bases that match TRBD1. Germline V CDR1 and CDR2: LGHDT, YNNKEL (reference sequence). This CDR3 has 20 amino acids. Trimming took 3 bases from V and 5 from J; bases not matched to a gene: 17. In DNA, the CDR3 is TGTGCCAGCAGCCAGGAAACCGGGACAGGGGGTTCCCCGTGGACCGGGGAGCTGTTTTTT. It encodes CASSQETGTGGSPWTGELFF.

A remark on this clonotype: A much more abundant neighbour one base away suggests this may be a read error. The chain has TRBV3-1 and TRBJ2-6; TRBD2 agrees at 12 bases. The J segment lost 1 base and the V segment lost 5 bases, leaving 6 bases of the junction unmatched. The CDR3 has 18 residues. In germline, CDR1 is LGHDT, CDR2 YNNKEL (reference sequence). CDR3 DNA sequence: TGTGCCAGCAGCTACGCTAGCGGGAGGGTGTCTGGGGCCAACGTCCTGACTTTC. The encoded protein is CASSYASGRVSGANVLTF.

In its sample, this clonotype was seen many times. The rearrangement uses TRBV28 and TRBJ2-1; 13 bases fit TRBD2. CDR1 and CDR2 (germline): MDHEN, SYDVKM. The CDR3 runs to 18 residues. Trimming removed 4 bases from V and 8 bases from J; junction bases left unmatched: 14. The CDR3 loop reads CASSSRLLAGGWNDEQFF. The CDR3 coding sequence is TGTGCCAGCAGTTCCCGACTACTAGCGGGGGGGTGGAACGATGAGCAGTTCTTC.

This clonotype was observed many times. The V gene is TRBV28, the J gene TRBJ2-7; D may be TRBD2 (5 bases). The V gene lost 8 bases and the J gene lost 4 bases, with 15 bases spanning the gap. The CDR3 is made up of 13 amino acids. Germline V CDR1 and CDR2: MDHEN, SYDVKM. CDR3 residues: CASVPRGNYEQYF. CDR3 sequence (DNA): TGTGCCAGCGTACCACGAGGGAATTACGAGCAGTACTTC.

The sample holds many counts of this clonotype. The genes are TRBV12-3 or TRBV12-4 and TRBJ1-1, with 8 nucleotides matching TRBD1. CDR3 length: 15 amino acids. The junction had 2 bases not matched to a gene; V was cut back by 1 base and J by 1 base. The CDR3 protein is CASSLGDRRNTEAFF. DNA for the CDR3: TGTGCCAGCAGTTTAGGGGACAGGCGGAACACTGAAGCTTTCTTT.

This clonotype was recorded at least ten times. The V call is TRBV3-1, the J call TRBJ2-7; 12 bases map to TRBD1. J lost 6 bases, V lost 2 bases, and 8 bases had no gene match. CDR1 is LGHDT, CDR2 YNNKEL, per germline (reference sequence). CDR3 length: 16 residues. This CDR3 reads CASSQRTGTGGVEQYF. The DNA for the CDR3 is TGTGCCAGCAGCCAAAGAACCGGGACAGGGGGCGTCGAGCAGTACTTC.

This clonotype was seen many times. This chain connects TRBV5-1 to TRBJ1-1, with no clear D. The CDR3 runs 14 residues. Trimming stripped 4 bases from V and 1 base from J, with 11 bases between. In germline, CDR1 is SGHRS, CDR2 YFSETQ. DNA of the CDR3: TGCGCCAGCAGCGGAACGGTCGGGAACACTGAAGCTTTCTTT. Translated, it gives CASSGTVGNTEAFF.

This clonotype was found a few times. The chain carries TRBV30 and TRBJ1-5; possibly TRBD1 for D (5 bases). The CDR3 runs 15 residues. Germline V lookup: CDR1 GTSNPN, CDR2 SVGIG (reference sequence). V was shortened by 2 bases and J by 5 bases, with 16 bases between the two germline ends. The CDR3: CAWSNGTRFDQPQHF. CDR3 bases: TGTGCCTGGAGTAACGGGACTCGTTTTGATCAGCCCCAGCATTTT.

This chain uses TRBV2 with TRBJ2-5; 9 nucleotides align to TRBD1. The ends lost 6 bases at V and 4 bases at J; junction bases unmatched: 3. Germline V gene lookup returns CDR1 SNHLY and CDR2 FYNNEI. The CDR3 has 13 amino acids. CDR3 DNA sequence: TGTGCCAGCAGACAGGGGGCAACAGAGACCCAGTACTTC. It encodes CASRQGATETQYF.

There are many counts of this clonotype. CDR3 amino acids: CASSHRRGQTSVGSGANVLTF. In DNA, the CDR3 is TGTGCCAGCAGTCACCGCCGGGGCCAGACTAGTGTTGGTTCTGGGGCCAACGTCCTGACTTTC. The chain couples TRBV6-1 to TRBJ2-6, with TRBD2 as a possible D gene (6 bases). The V gene's germline CDR1 is MNHNS and CDR2 SASEGT. This CDR3 has 21 amino acids. V was pared by 5 bases and J by 1 base, with 27 bases between.

The chain uses TRBV4-1 and TRBJ2-3; no definite D call. Trimming removed 4 bases from V and 1 base from J, with 15 bases in between. The germline gives CDR1 MGHRA, CDR2 YSYEKL. The CDR3 is 16 amino acids. The CDR3 sequence: CASSPEGRHRTDTQYF. The CDR3, as DNA: TGCGCCAGCAGCCCGGAAGGAAGACACCGCACAGATACGCAGTATTTT.

The CDR3 loop is CATSRGGGEQYF. The CDR3 DNA reads TGTGCCACCAGCAGAGGAGGAGGCGAGCAGTACTTC. The gene calls are TRBV15 and TRBJ2-7; tentatively, D is TRBD2 (5 bases). The CDR3 has 12 residues. V shed 1 base and J shed 6 bases, with 7 bases lying between them. Looked up from germline, CDR1 is LNHNV and CDR2 is YYDKDF (reference sequence).

This clonotype came up many times. V usage is TRBV12-3 or TRBV12-4 and J usage is TRBJ2-1; D gene unclear. V gave up 2 bases and J gave up 7 bases, with 12 bases separating them. The CDR3 consists of 14 residues. CDR3 in DNA: TGTGCCAGCAGTTTATCTCGACTGGAAAATGAGCAGTTCTTC. Translation gives CASSLSRLENEQFF.

This clonotype was detected ten times or more. The chain carries TRBV2 and TRBJ2-3; possibly TRBD1 for D (5 bases). V was shortened by 7 bases and J by 2 bases, with 13 bases between the two germline ends. CDR3 length: 14 residues. The germline CDR1 and CDR2 sequences are SNHLY and FYNNEI. CDR3: CASKSTAFTDTQYF. Here the CDR3 DNA reads TGTGCCAGCAAGTCGACAGCATTCACAGATACGCAGTATTTT.

This clonotype occurred many times. V is TRBV27 and J is TRBJ2-5; 10 nucleotides align to TRBD1. The ends lost 5 bases at V and 5 bases at J; junction bases unmatched: 2. CDR1 MNHEY and CDR2 SMNVEV come from the germline V gene (reference sequence). The CDR3 is made up of 13 amino acids. The CDR3 is CASSTGQGETQYF. The CDR3 DNA follows: TGTGCCAGCAGTACGGGACAGGGGGAGACCCAGTACTTC.

The rearrangement joins TRBV5-4 to TRBJ2-1; 10 bases map to TRBD1. CDR1 is SGHNT and CDR2 is YYREEE in the germline V gene (reference sequence). CDR3 length: 16 residues. After removal of 4 bases from V and 6 bases from J, the junction contained 10 bases not matched to a gene. The CDR3 reads CASSTPGTGVGNEQFF. The CDR3, as DNA: TGTGCCAGCAGCACTCCCGGGACAGGGGTGGGCAATGAGCAGTTCTTC.

This clonotype was observed at least ten times. The rearrangement joins TRBV20-1 to TRBJ2-5, with 9 bases fitting TRBD1. The V and J ends lost 6 bases and 4 bases, in that order; junction bases with no gene match: 15. The CDR3 length is 16 residues. Germline-derived CDR1 and CDR2 are DFQATT and SNEGSKA (reference sequence). In DNA, the CDR3 is TGCAGTGCCCCCCCTCCGGGGACAGGGATTCGAGAGACCCAGTACTTC. This translates into CSAPPPGTGIRETQYF.

This clonotype was picked up a small number of times. A much more abundant neighbour one base away suggests this may be a read error. The CDR3 does not close with the conserved phenylalanine or tryptophan, likely indicating a read error. The chain combines TRBV11-2 with TRBJ2-5; TRBD1 might be the D (6 bases). The CDR3 covers 13 residues. The ends were cut back, 3 bases at V and 5 bases at J, with 10 bases in the middle. CDR1 and CDR2 from the germline V gene are SGHAT and FQNNGV. The CDR3 bases are TGTGCCAGCAGCTTGGGACATAGGGAGACCCAGTACTCC. Its protein product is CASSLGHRETQYS.

This clonotype appeared many times. This sequence joins TRBV10-1 and TRBJ2-7; maybe TRBD2 (5 bases). The V end lost 0 bases, the J end lost 1 base, and 10 bases lay between the germline ends. This CDR3 spans 15 amino acids. Per the germline V gene, CDR1 is WNHNN and CDR2 is SYGVQD (reference sequence). CDR3 bases: TGCGCCAGCAGTGAGTCCCAACTAGGGTCCTACGAGCAGTACTTC. As protein: CASSESQLGSYEQYF.

On this clonotype: This may arise from a read error, as a much more abundant clone is one base away. V and J are TRBV20-1 and TRBJ1-2, with 8 bases aligning to TRBD1. In germline, CDR1 is DFQATT, CDR2 SNEGSKA (reference sequence). The CDR3 sequence is 11 residues long. CDR3 nucleotides: TGCAGTTCGGACAGGGACTATGGCCACACCTTC. Amino acids: CSSDRDYGHTF.

The J gene is TRBJ1-5, the V gene TRBV6-1, with D tentatively TRBD1 (5 bases). The germline V gene encodes CDR1 MNHNS and CDR2 SASEGT. The ends were cut back, 5 bases at V and 5 bases at J, with 16 bases in the middle. This CDR3 comprises 15 residues. The CDR3 coding sequence is TGTGCCAGCAGTCCTAGGGGCCAAGCGGATCAGCCCCAGCATTTT. Encoded protein: CASSPRGQADQPQHF.

This clonotype has a handful of counts. Germline is not matched at one junction end, which may reflect a read error. The chain is built from TRBV28 and TRBJ2-1, with TRBD1 matching 7 bases. There are 15 residues in the CDR3. Germline CDR1 is MDHEN and CDR2 is SYDVKM. The CDR3 coding sequence is TGTGCCAGCAGCGACACGGGACAGCCCTACAATAAGCAGTTCTTC. Translation: CASSDTGQPYNKQFF.

J is TRBJ2-7 and V is TRBV7-8; TRBD2 matches at 10 bases. Trimming at V came to 4 bases and at J to 3 bases, leaving 6 bases not matched to a gene. The CDR3 is 15 residues long. Germline loops: CDR1 SGHVS, CDR2 FQNEAQ. CDR3 nucleotides: TGTGCCAGCAGCTACGGACTAGCGGAACACTACGAGCAGTACTTC. Translated, it gives CASSYGLAEHYEQYF. Full variable domain (remainder filled in from reference TRBV7-8 and TRBJ2-7): GAGVSQSPRYKVAKRGQDVALRCDPISGHVSLFWYQQALGQGPEFLTYFQNEAQLDKSGLPSDRFFAERPEGSVSTLKIQRTQQEDSAVYLCASSYGLAEHYEQYFGPGTRLTVT.

This clonotype turned up a few times. V is TRBV20-1 and J is TRBJ2-2; the D gene is possibly TRBD2 (6 bases). Between the trimmed V and J ends, which lost 0 bases and 2 bases, there was a span of 10 bases. Germline CDR1 and CDR2: DFQATT and SNEGSKA (reference sequence). This CDR3 spans 15 amino acids. The CDR3 protein is CSARDGDSNTGELFF. Here the CDR3 DNA reads TGCAGTGCTAGAGATGGGGACTCCAACACCGGGGAGCTGTTTTTT.

This clonotype occurred many times. The chain carries TRBV7-9 and TRBJ2-7; perhaps TRBD1 as D (5 bases). From germline, CDR1 is SEHNR and CDR2 FQNEAQ (reference sequence). The CDR3 runs to 13 residues. Between the trimmed V and J ends, which lost 3 bases and 7 bases, there was a span of 13 bases. CDR3 sequence: CASSFRDSSEQYF. The CDR3 bases are TGTGCCAGCAGCTTCAGGGATTCTAGTGAGCAGTACTTC.